This T cell receptor beta chain was captured in a study of blood T cells in healthy people across ages. The study's findings and limits: Any conclusive comparison of naive versus antigen-experienced cells was prevented by using unsorted PBMCs. A greater number of naive CD4+ cells and higher diversity distinguished long-lived donors from aged donors.

Germline loops: CDR1 SGHRS, CDR2 YFSETQ. The CDR3 consists of 17 residues. Trimming left V 4 bases short and J 4 bases short, with 23 bases between. The authors ran a second PCR of 7 to 11 cycles using a sample-barcoded 5' primer and a J-beta primer mix. TCRdb processed the 5' RACE reads anew with MiXCR; each CDR3 protein has one entry. The top ten clones hold roughly 40% of a sample with around 750,000 distinct CDR3 sequences, 40% to 65% of them seen once. Researchers report isolating at least 6.5 million PBMCs per sample. With regard to this clonotype: Its antigen is not identified.

Sequenced material: blood. This receptor was obtained from an elderly man in good health. This chain joins TRBV5-1 and TRBJ1-2; D may be TRBD1 (5 bases). In DNA form, the CDR3 reads TGCGCCAGCAGCCAAGGGACTCACACTCCTCTGGTCTATGGCTACACCTTC. This codes for CASSQGTHTPLVYGYTF. Combining the CDR3 with reference TRBV5-1 and TRBJ1-2 gives the whole variable domain KAGVTQTPRYLIKTRGQQVTLSCSPISGHRSVSWYQQTPGQGLQFLFEYFSETQRNKGNFPGRFSGRQFSNSRSEMNVSTLELGDSALYLCASSQGTHTPLVYGYTFGSGTRLTVV.